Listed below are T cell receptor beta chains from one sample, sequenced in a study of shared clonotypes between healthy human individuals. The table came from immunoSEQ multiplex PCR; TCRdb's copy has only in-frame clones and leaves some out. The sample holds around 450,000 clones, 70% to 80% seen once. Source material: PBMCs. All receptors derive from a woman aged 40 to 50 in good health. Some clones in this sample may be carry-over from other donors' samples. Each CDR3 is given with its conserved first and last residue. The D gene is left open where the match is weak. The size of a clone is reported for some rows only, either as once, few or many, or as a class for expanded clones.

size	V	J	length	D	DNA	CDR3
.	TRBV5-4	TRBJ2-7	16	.	TGTGCCAGCAGAGAGGCGCCAGGGGCAGGTAGCTACGAGCAGTACTTC	CASREAPGAGSYEQYF
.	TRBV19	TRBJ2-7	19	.	TGTGCCAGTAGTATAGATTTCTCGGAAACAGGGATCCCTCTCTACGAGCAGTACTTC	CASSIDFSETGIPLYEQYF
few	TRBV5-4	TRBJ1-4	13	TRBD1	TGTGCCAGCAGCCCGGACAGGGCTGAAAAACTGTTTTTT	CASSPDRAEKLFF
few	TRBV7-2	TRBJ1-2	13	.	TGTGCCAGCAGCTTAGGGGCAAACTATGGCTACACCTTC	CASSLGANYGYTF
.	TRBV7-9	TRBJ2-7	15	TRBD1	TGTGCCAGCAGCTTAACGGGACAGAGCTCCTACGAGCAGTACTTC	CASSLTGQSSYEQYF
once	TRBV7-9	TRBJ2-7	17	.	TGTGCCAGCAGCTTAGGTTGGGGTCTAGCCGTTTCCTACGAGCAGTACTTC	CASSLGWGLAVSYEQYF
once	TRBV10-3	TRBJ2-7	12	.	TGTGCCATCAGTCCAAGCTCCTACGAGCAGTACTTC	CAISPSSYEQYF
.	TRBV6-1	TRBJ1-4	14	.	TGTGCCAGCAGCCGGGACCCCATAGGGGAAAAACTGTTTTTT	CASSRDPIGEKLFF
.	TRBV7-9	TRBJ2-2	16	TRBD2	TGTGCCAGCAGCCGCGGGACTAGCGGGAATAGCGGGGAGCTGTTTTTT	CASSRGTSGNSGELFF
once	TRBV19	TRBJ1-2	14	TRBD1	TGTGCCAGTAGACGGGACAGCGTTTTCTATGGCTACACCTTC	CASRRDSVFYGYTF
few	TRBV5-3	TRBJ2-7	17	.	TGTGCCAGAAGCTTGGAATGTGCGGGACGCCGATTCAACGAGCAGTACTTC	CARSLECAGRRFNEQYF
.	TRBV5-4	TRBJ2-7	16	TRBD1	TGTGCCAGCAGCGCGTCAGGGGGCGCATCCTTCTACGAGCAGTACTTC	CASSASGGASFYEQYF
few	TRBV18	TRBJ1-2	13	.	TGTGCCAGCTCACCGGAGAAGGAGTATGGCTACACCTTC	CASSPEKEYGYTF
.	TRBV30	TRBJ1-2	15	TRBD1	TGTGCCTGGAGGATGACAGGGAAGTTCAACTATGGCTACACCTTC	CAWRMTGKFNYGYTF
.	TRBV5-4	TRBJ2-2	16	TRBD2	TGTGCCAGCAGCTCCGCCAGCGGGAGTACCACCGGGGAGCTGTTTTTT	CASSSASGSTTGELFF
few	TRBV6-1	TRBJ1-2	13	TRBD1	TGTGCCAGCAGTGTACAGGGGCCCTATGGCTACACCTTC	CASSVQGPYGYTF
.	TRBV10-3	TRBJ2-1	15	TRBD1	TGTGCCATCAGTGGCCGGGACAGGGTAGGCTATGAGCAGTTCTTC	CAISGRDRVGYEQFF
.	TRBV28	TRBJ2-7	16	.	TGTGCCAGCAGGGTCGGGGGTGCCGTAGACGCCTACGAGCAGTACTTC	CASRVGGAVDAYEQYF
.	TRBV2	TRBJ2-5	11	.	TGTGCCAGCGAGTCATGGGAGACCCAGTACTTC	CASESWETQYF
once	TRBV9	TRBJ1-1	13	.	TGTGCCAGCAGCGGGCACAGGGACACTGAAGCTTTCTTT	CASSGHRDTEAFF
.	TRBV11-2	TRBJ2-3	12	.	TGTGCCAGCAGCTTATTCACAGATACGCAGTATTTT	CASSLFTDTQYF
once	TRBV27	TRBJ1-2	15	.	TGTGCCAGCAGTTTATCGCGGACAGAAAACTATGGCTACACCTTC	CASSLSRTENYGYTF
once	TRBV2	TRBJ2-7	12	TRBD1	TGTGCCAGCAGGGACAGGGCGTACGAGCAGTACTTC	CASRDRAYEQYF
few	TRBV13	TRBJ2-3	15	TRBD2	TGTGCCAGCAGCTTTGGCGGGAGTATGACAGATACGCAGTATTTT	CASSFGGSMTDTQYF
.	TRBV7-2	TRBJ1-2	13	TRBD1	TGTGCCAGCAGCCCGCGACAGGGTTATGGCTACACCTTC	CASSPRQGYGYTF
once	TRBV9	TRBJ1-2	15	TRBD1	TGTGCCAGCAGCGTAGGTAACAGGGGGTTCTATGGCTACACCTTC	CASSVGNRGFYGYTF
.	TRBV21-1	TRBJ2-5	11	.	TGTGCCGGGACCCAAAGGGAGACCCAGTACTTC	CAGTQRETQYF
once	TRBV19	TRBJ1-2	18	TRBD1	TGTGCCAGTAGTATTCGTCGAGGCACAGGGGGCGCATATAGTGGCTACACCTTC	CASSIRRGTGGAYSGYTF
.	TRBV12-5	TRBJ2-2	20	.	TGTGCTAGTGGCCTCTCGACAGGAGGGGGTTCGGAGAGAAACACCGGGGAGCTGTTTTTT	CASGLSTGGGSERNTGELFF
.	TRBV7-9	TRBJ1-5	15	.	TGTGCCAGCAGCTTAGGTCCAGGGGTCAGCCAGCCCCAGCATTTT	CASSLGPGVSQPQHF
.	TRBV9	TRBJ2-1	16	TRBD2	TGTGCCAGCAGCGTATCCGGGACTAGCGGTTACAATGAGCAGTTCTTC	CASSVSGTSGYNEQFF
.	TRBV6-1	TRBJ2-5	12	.	TGTGCCAGCAGTGAAGCGGTGGAGACCCAGTACTTC	CASSEAVETQYF
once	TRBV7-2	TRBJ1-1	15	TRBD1	TGTGCCAGCAGCACCGGACAGGGAACGAACACTGAAGCTTTCTTT	CASSTGQGTNTEAFF
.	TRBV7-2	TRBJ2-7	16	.	TGTGCCAGCAGCTTATCTTTGGGGGCCAGCTCCTACGAGCAGTACTTC	CASSLSLGASSYEQYF
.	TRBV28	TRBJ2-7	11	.	TGTGCCAGCAGTTCCGCGGTCGAGCAGTACTTC	CASSSAVEQYF
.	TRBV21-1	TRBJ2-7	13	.	TGTGCCAGCAGCAGAGGCTCCCACTACGAGCAGTACTTC	CASSRGSHYEQYF
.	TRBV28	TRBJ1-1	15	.	TGTGCCAGCAGTTTAATCTCGAATACAGCCACTGAAGCTTTCTTT	CASSLISNTATEAFF
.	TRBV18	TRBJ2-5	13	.	TGTGCCAGCTCACCGACTAGGGAAGAGACCCAGTACTTC	CASSPTREETQYF
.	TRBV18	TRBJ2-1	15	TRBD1	TGTGCCAGCTCACCACCGGGACAGGGGGCCAATGAGCAGTTCTTC	CASSPPGQGANEQFF
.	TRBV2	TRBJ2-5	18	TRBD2	TGTGCCAGCAGGCCAAACGGACTAGCGGGCCCAATCCGGGAGACCCAGTACTTC	CASRPNGLAGPIRETQYF
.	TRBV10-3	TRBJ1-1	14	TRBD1	TGTGCCACCCGACAGGGCATGGGGGCCACTGAAGCTTTCTTT	CATRQGMGATEAFF
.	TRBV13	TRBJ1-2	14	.	TGTGCCAGCAGCTTAGCCCCCTCACGTGGTGGCTACACCTTC	CASSLAPSRGGYTF
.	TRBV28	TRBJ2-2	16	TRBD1	TGTGCCAGCACCCATAGGGGTCCAGGGGGCACCGGGGAGCTGTTTTTT	CASTHRGPGGTGELFF
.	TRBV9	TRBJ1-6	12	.	TGTGCCAGCAGCGAGGCGGATTCACCCCTCCACTTT	CASSEADSPLHF
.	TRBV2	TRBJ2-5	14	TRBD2	TGTGCCGGGTCTAGCGGGTTTCTTCTAGAGACCCAGTACTTC	CAGSSGFLLETQYF
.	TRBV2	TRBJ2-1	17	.	TGTGCCAGCTACCCTGTGAAACTAGCAGTCGACTCCAATGAGCAGTTCTTC	CASYPVKLAVDSNEQFF
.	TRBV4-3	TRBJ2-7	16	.	TGCGCCAGCAGCCAGTTCTCGGGACCGGACTCCTACGAGCAGTACTTC	CASSQFSGPDSYEQYF
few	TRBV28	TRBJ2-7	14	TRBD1	TGTGCCAGCAGTCTTGCCCCCGGGACAGGCGAGCAGTACTTC	CASSLAPGTGEQYF
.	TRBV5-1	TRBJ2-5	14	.	TGCGCCAGCAGCTTGGACAACCCCGAGGAGACCCAGTACTTC	CASSLDNPEETQYF
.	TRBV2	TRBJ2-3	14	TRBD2	TGTGCCAGCAGTTTAGCGGGAGTCGTGGATACGCAGTATTTT	CASSLAGVVDTQYF
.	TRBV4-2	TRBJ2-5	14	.	TGTGCCAGCAGCTCCCAGGGAAACCAAGAGACCCAGTACTTC	CASSSQGNQETQYF
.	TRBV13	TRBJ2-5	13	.	TGTGCCAGCAGCTTGACCCCCGGGGAGACCCAGTACTTC	CASSLTPGETQYF
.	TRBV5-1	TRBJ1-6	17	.	TGCGCCAGCAGTGTCGGCGCCGTCGGACAGAGAAATTCACCCCTCCACTTT	CASSVGAVGQRNSPLHF
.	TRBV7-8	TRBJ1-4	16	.	TGTGCCAGCAGCTCCCCACCGGGGCCTTTTAATGAAAAACTGTTTTTT	CASSSPPGPFNEKLFF
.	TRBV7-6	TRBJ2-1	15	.	TGTGCCAGCAGCTTATTCTCCGGCTGGGACAATGAGCAGTTCTTC	CASSLFSGWDNEQFF
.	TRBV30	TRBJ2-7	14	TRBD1	TGTGCCTGGAGCCCGGGACAGTCAGTGTACGAGCAGTACTTC	CAWSPGQSVYEQYF
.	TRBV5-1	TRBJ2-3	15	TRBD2	TGCGCCAGCAGCTTGGCGCTAGCGGGCGCAGATACGCAGTATTTT	CASSLALAGADTQYF
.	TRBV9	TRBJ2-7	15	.	TGTGCCAGCAGCGTATCTGGGGGAACTGCCTACGAGCAGTACTTC	CASSVSGGTAYEQYF
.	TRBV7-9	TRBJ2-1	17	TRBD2	TGTGCCAGCAGCCAGAAGGATGGCGGGAGGAATTACAATGAGCAGTTCTTC	CASSQKDGGRNYNEQFF